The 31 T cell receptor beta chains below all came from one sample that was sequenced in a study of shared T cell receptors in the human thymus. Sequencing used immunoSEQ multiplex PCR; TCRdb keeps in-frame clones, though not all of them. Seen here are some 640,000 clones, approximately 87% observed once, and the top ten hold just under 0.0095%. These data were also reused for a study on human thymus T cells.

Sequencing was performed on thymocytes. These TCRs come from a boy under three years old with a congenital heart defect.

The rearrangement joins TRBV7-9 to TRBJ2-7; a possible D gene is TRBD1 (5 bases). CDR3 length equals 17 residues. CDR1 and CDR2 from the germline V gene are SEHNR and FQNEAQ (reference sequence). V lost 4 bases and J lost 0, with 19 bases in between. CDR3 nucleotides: TGTGCCAGCAGCTCCATTCCGACAGTCATTAGCTCCTACGAGCAGTACTTC. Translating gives CASSSIPTVISSYEQYF.

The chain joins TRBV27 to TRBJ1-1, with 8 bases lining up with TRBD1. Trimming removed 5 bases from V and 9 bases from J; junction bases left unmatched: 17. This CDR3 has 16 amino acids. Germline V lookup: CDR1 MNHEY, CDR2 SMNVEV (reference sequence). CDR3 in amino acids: CASSLDASGTGFQAFF. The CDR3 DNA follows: TGTGCCAGCAGTCTAGATGCCTCCGGGACAGGTTTTCAAGCTTTCTTT.

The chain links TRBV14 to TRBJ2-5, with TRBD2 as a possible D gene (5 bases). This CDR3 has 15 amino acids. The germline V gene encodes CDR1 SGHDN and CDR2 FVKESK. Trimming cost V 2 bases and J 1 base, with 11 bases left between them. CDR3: CASSQKVGIQETQYF. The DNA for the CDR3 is TGTGCCAGCAGCCAAAAAGTCGGGATCCAAGAGACCCAGTACTTC.

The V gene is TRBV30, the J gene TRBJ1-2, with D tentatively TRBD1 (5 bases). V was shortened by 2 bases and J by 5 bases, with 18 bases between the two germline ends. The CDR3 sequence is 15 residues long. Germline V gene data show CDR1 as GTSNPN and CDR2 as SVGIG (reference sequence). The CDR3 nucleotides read TGTGCCTGGAGTCTTAGGGGCCTGACCGCATATGGCTACACCTTC. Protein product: CAWSLRGLTAYGYTF.

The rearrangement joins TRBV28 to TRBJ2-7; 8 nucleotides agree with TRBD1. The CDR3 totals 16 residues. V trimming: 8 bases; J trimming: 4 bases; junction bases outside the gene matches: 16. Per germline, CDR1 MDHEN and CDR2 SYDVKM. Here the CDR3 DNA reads TGTGCCAGCGGCAACAGAGGACAGGGCCCCTGGTACGAGCAGTACTTC. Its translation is CASGNRGQGPWYEQYF.

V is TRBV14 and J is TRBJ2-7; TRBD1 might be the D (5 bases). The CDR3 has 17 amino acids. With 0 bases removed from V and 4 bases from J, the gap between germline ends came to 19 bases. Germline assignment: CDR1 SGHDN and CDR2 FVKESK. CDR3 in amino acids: CASSQEKGPGLPYEQYF. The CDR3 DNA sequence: TGTGCCAGCAGCCAAGAAAAGGGGCCCGGCCTCCCTTACGAGCAGTACTTC.

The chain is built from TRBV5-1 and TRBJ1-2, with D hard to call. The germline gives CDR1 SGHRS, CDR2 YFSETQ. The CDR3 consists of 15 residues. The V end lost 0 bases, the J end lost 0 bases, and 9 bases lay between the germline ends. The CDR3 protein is CASSLGQAANYGYTF. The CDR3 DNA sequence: TGCGCCAGCAGCTTGGGGCAGGCAGCTAACTATGGCTACACCTTC. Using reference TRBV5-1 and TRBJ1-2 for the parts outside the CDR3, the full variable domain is KAGVTQTPRYLIKTRGQQVTLSCSPISGHRSVSWYQQTPGQGLQFLFEYFSETQRNKGNFPGRFSGRQFSNSRSEMNVSTLELGDSALYLCASSLGQAANYGYTFGSGTRLTVV.

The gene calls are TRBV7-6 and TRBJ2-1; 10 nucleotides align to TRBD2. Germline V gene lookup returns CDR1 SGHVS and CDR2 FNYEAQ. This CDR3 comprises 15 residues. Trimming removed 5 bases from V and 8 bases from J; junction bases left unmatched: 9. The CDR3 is CASSRGLANIYEQFF. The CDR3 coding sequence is TGTGCCAGCAGCCGGGGACTAGCGAATATATATGAGCAGTTCTTC.

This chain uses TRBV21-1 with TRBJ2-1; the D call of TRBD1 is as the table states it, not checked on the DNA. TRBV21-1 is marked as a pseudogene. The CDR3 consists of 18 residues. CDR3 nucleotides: TGTGCCAGCAGCAAAGGGACAGGGCCTGAGAGCTCCTACAATGAGCAGTTCTTC. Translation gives CASSKGTGPESSYNEQFF.

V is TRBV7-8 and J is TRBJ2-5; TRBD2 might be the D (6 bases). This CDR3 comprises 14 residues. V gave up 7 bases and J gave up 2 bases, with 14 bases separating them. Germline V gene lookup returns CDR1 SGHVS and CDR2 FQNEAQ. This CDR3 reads CASTGSGVQETQYF. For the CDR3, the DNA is TGTGCCAGCACCGGATCGGGGGTGCAAGAGACCCAGTACTTC.

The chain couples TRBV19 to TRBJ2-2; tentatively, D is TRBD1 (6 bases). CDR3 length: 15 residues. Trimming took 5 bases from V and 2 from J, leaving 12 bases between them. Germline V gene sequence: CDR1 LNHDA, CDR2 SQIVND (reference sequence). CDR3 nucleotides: TGTGCCAGTAGTGAAGCGACAGGAAACACCGGGGAGCTGTTTTTT. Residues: CASSEATGNTGELFF.

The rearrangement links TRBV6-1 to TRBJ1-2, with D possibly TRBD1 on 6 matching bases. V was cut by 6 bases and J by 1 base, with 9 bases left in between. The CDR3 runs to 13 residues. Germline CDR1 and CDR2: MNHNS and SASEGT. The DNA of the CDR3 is TGTGCCAGCAGCAGGGGATTTAACTATGGCTACACCTTC. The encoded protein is CASSRGFNYGYTF.

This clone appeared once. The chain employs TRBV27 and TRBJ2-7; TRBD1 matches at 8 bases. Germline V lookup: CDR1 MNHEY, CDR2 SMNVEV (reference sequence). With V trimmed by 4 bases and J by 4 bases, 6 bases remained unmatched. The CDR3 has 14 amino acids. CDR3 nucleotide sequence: TGTGCCAGCAGTTGGGACAGGAGGGGTTACGAGCAGTACTTC. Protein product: CASSWDRRGYEQYF.

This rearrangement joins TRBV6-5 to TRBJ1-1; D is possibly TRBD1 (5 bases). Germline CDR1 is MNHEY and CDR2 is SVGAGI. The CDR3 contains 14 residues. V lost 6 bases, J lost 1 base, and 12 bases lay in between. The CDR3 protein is CASSAGCGNTEAFF. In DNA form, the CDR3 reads TGTGCCAGCAGCGCAGGGTGTGGGAACACTGAAGCTTTCTTT.

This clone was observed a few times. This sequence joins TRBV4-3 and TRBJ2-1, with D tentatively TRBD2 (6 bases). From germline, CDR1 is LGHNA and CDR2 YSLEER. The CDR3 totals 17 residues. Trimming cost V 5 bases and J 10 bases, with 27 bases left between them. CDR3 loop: CASSSKLKELAEPEQFF. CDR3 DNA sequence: TGCGCCAGCAGCTCAAAATTAAAGGAATTAGCGGAACCCGAGCAGTTCTTC.

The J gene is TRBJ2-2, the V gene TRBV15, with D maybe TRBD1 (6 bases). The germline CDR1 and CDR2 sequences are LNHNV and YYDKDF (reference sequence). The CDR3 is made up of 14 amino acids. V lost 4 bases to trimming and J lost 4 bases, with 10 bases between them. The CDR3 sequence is CATSKTGSTGELFF. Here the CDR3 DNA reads TGTGCCACCAGCAAAACAGGGTCCACCGGGGAGCTGTTTTTT.

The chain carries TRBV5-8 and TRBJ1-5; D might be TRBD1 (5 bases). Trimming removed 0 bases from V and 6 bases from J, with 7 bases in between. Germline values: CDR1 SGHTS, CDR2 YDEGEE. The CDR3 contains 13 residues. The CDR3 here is CASSLAGRQPQHF. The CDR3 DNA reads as TGTGCCAGCAGCTTGGCAGGGCGTCAGCCCCAGCATTTT.

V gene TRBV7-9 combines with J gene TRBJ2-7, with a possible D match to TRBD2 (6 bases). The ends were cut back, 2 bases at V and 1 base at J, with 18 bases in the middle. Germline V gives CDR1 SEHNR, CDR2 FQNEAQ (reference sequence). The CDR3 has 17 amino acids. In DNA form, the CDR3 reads TGTGCCAGCAGCTTAAATTCCTTCCGCGGGACTTCCTACGAGCAGTACTTC. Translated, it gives CASSLNSFRGTSYEQYF.

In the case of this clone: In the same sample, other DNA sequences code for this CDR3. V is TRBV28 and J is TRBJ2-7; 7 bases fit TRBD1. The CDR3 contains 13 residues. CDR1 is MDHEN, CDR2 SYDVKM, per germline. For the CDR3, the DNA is TGTGCTAGTCACCCGGGACAGCTCTTCGAGCAGTACTTC. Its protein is CASHPGQLFEQYF.

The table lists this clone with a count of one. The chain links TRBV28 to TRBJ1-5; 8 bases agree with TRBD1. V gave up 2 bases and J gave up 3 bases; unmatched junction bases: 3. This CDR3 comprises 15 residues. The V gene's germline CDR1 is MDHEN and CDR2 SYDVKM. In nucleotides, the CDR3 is TGTGCCAGCAGTTTACAGGGGGCCTCCAATCAGCCCCAGCATTTT. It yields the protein CASSLQGASNQPQHF.

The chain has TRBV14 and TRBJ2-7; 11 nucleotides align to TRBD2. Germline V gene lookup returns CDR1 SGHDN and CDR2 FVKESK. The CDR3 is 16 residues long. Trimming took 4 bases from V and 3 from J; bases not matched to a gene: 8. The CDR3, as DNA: TGTGCCAGCAGCCTCCAGCCGGGACTAGCGGACTACGAGCAGTACTTC. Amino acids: CASSLQPGLADYEQYF. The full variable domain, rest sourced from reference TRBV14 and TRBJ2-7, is EAGVTQFPSHSVIEKGQTVTLRCDPISGHDNLYWYRRVMGKEIKFLLHFVKESKQDESGMPNNRFLAERTGGTYSTLKVQPAELEDSGVYFCASSLQPGLADYEQYFGPGTRLTVT.

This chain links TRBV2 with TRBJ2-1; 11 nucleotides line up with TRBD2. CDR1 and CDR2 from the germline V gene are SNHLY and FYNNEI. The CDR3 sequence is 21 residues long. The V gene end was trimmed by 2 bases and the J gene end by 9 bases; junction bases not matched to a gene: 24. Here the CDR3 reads CASSERASSVLAGGPKSEQFF. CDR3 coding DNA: TGTGCCAGCAGTGAAAGGGCCAGCTCCGTCTTAGCGGGAGGGCCTAAGTCTGAGCAGTTCTTC. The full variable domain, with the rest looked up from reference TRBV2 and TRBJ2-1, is EPEVTQTPSHQVTQMGQEVILRCVPISNHLYFYWYRQILGQKVEFLVSFYNNEISEKSEIFDDQFSVERPDGSNFTLKIRSTKLEDSAMYFCASSERASSVLAGGPKSEQFFGPGTRLTVL.

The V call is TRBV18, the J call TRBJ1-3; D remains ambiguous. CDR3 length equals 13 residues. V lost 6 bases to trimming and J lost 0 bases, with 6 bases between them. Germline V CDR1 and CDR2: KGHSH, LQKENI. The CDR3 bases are TGTGCCAGCTCTCCTCCCTCTGGAAACACCATATATTTT. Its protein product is CASSPPSGNTIYF.

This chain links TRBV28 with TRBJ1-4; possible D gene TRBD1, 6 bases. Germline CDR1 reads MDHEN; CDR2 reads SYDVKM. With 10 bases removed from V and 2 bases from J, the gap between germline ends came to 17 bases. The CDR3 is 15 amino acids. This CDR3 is CATYSWQGTNEKLFF. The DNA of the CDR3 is TGTGCCACCTATTCTTGGCAGGGGACTAATGAAAAACTGTTTTTT.

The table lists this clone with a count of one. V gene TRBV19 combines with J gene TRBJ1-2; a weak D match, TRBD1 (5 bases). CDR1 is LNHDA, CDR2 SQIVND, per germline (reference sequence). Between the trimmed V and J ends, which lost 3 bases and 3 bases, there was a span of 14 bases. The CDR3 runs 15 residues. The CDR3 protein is CASSMIRQGYYGYTF. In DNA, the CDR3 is TGTGCCAGTAGTATGATTCGGCAGGGCTACTATGGCTACACCTTC. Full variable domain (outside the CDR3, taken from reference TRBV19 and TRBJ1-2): DGGITQSPKYLFRKEGQNVTLSCEQNLNHDAMYWYRQDPGQGLRLIYYSQIVNDFQKGDIAEGYSVSREKKESFPLTVTSAQKNPTAFYLCASSMIRQGYYGYTFGSGTRLTVV.

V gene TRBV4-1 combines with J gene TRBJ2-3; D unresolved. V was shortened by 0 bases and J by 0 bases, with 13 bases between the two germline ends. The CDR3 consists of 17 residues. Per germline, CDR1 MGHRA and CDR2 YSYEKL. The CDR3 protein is CASSQDLPNSSTDTQYF. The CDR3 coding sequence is TGCGCCAGCAGCCAAGACTTACCGAACAGCAGCACAGATACGCAGTATTTT.

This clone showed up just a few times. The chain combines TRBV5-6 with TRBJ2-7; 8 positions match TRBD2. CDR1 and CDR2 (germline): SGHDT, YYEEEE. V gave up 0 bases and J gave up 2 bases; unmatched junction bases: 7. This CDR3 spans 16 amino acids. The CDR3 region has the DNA TGTGCCAGCAGCTTGGCCACGGGAGGGCCGCCCTACGAGCAGTACTTC. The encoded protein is CASSLATGGPPYEQYF.

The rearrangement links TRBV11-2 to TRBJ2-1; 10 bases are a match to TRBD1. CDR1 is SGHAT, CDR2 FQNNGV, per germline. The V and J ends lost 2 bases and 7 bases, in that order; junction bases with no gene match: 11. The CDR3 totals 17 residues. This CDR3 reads CASSLQPTGGSRNEQFF. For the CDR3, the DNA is TGTGCCAGCAGCTTACAGCCGACAGGGGGCTCGAGGAATGAGCAGTTCTTC.

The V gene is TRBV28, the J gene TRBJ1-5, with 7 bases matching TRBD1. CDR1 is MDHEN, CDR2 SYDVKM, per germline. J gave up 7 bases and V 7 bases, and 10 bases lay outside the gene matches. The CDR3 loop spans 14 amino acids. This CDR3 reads CASITQGREQPQHF. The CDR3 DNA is TGTGCCAGCATCACACAGGGGCGAGAACAGCCCCAGCATTTT. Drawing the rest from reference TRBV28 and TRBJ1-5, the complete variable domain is DVKVTQSSRYLVKRTGEKVFLECVQDMDHENMFWYRQDPGLGLRLIYFSYDVKMKEKGDIPEGYSVSREKKERFSLILESASTNQTSMYLCASITQGREQPQHFGDGTRLSIL.

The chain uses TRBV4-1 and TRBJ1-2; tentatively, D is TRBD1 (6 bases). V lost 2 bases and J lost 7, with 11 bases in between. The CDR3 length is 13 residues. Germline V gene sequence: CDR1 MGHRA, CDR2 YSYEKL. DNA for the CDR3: TGCGCCAGCAGCCAAACAGGGATGAGTGGCTACACCTTC. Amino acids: CASSQTGMSGYTF.

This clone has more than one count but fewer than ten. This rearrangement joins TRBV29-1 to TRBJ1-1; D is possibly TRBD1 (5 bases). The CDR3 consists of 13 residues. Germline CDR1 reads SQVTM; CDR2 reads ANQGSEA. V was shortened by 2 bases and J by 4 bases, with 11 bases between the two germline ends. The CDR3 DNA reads TGCAGCGTTGAATCCGGGGGGGGCACTGAAGCTTTCTTT. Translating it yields CSVESGGGTEAFF.